The entry below describes one T cell receptor (beta chain). Its antigen is as yet unknown. Using unique molecular identifiers, the investigators prepared the TCRbeta library. One entry per CDR3 protein, called by TCRdb with MiXCR from the PCR reads. The data hold roughly 790,000 distinct CDR3 sequences, with approximately 15% observed a single time. The sample comes from a study of T-cell reconstitution after alpha-beta-depleted transplantation in children. General study findings and limits: Expanded graft clones numbering several hundred reportedly gave rise to alpha-beta T cells about two months after transplant. It was newly produced T cells that mostly accounted for T-cell counts and diversity one year after transplant. Diversity of TCRbeta at day 60 was high in some patients, arising from surviving recipient T cells and thymic progenitors.

The sample was PBMCs, mostly from graft donor cells, taken 360 days after TCRalphabeta/CD19-depleted stem cell transplant. The receptor was derived from a male patient younger than 18 who had a stem cell transplant for acute lymphoblastic leukemia, so the T cells may come from the graft donor.

In nucleotides, the CDR3 is TGTGCCACCAGCGTGCCGGGGATAGATACGCAGTATTTT. Translation gives CATSVPGIDTQYF. The chain carries TRBV15 and TRBJ2-3; D possibly corresponds to TRBD2 (5 bases). The CDR3 sequence is 13 residues long. CDR1 is LNHNV, CDR2 YYDKDF, per germline (reference sequence). V lost 5 bases to trimming and J lost 5 bases, with 11 bases between them.